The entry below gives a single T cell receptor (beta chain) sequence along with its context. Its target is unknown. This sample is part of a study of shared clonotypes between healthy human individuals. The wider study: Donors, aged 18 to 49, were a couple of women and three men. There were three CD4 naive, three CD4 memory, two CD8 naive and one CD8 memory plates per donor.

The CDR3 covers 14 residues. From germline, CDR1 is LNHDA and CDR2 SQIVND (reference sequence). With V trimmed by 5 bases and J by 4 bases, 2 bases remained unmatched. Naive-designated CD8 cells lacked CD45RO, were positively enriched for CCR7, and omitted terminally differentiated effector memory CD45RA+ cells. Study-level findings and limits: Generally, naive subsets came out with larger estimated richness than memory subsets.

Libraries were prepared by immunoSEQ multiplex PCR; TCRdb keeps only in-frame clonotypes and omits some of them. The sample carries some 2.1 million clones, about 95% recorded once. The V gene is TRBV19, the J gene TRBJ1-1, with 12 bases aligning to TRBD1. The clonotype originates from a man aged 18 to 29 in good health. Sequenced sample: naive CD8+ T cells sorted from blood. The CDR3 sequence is CASSPGQGATEAFF. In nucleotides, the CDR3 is TGTGCCAGTAGTCCGGGACAGGGGGCCACTGAAGCTTTCTTT.